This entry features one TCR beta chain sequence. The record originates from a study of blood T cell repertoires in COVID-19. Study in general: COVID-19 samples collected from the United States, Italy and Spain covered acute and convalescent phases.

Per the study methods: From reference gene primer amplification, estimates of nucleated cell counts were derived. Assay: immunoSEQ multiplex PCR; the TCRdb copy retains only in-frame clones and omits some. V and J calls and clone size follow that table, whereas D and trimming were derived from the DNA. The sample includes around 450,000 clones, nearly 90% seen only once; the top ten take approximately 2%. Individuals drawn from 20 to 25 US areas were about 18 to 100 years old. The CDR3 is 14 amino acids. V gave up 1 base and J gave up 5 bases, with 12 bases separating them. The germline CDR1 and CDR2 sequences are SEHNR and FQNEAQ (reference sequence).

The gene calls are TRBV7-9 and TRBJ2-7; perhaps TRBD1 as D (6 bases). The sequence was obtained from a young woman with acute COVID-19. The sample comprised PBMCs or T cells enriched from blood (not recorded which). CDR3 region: CASSLGTALNEQYF. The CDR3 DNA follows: TGTGCCAGCAGCTTAGGGACAGCTCTCAACGAGCAGTACTTC.